The T cell receptor beta chain described here comes from a study of blood T cell repertoires in COVID-19. Sequencing used immunoSEQ multiplex PCR; TCRdb keeps in-frame clones, though not all of them. The sample has 91,000 or so clones, around nine tenths seen once. This clone was observed a few times. Germline CDR1 MGHDK, CDR2 SYGVNS. Trimming removed 5 bases at V and 5 bases at J, with 12 bases between. This CDR3 has 13 residues. Sequences were obtained from peripheral blood. The receptor comes from a human donor in a cohort sampled during active COVID-19. The V call is TRBV25-1, the J call TRBJ1-1; D is possibly TRBD1 (5 bases). The CDR3 protein is CASSPWGGTEAFF. The CDR3 DNA reads TGTGCCAGCAGTCCGTGGGGGGGGACTGAAGCTTTCTTT.